The source of this T cell receptor (beta chain) is a study of blood T cell repertoires in COVID-19. Study details: Sources were T cells, B-cell-depleted T cells, or PBMCs; the material itself was cDNA or gDNA.

Residents of 20 to 25 US areas, aged about 18 to 95 years, made up the participants. The data were produced by immunoSEQ multiplex PCR, yet TCRdb's version contains in-frame clones alone and is incomplete. This repertoire shows approximately 200,000 clones, around 90% found once; its top ten account for about 2.2%. Germline V gives CDR1 SQVTM, CDR2 ANQGSEA. V was clipped by 7 bases and J by 1 base, with 13 bases between them. The CDR3 consists of 13 residues. J is TRBJ1-1 and V is TRBV29-1, with D unresolved. The sample comprised PBMCs or T cells enriched from blood (not recorded which). This TCR derives from a woman in her 30s who had recovered from COVID-19. In nucleotides, the CDR3 is TGCAGCGGGAAGAGGGTTACGAACACTGAAGCTTTCTTT. Its translation: CSGKRVTNTEAFF. The entire variable domain, with the rest obtained from reference TRBV29-1 and TRBJ1-1, is as follows: SAVISQKPSRDICQRGTSLTIQCQVDSQVTMMFWYRQQPGQSLTLIATANQGSEATYESGFVIDKFPISRPNLTFSTLTVSNMSPEDSSIYLCSGKRVTNTEAFFGQGTRLTVV.